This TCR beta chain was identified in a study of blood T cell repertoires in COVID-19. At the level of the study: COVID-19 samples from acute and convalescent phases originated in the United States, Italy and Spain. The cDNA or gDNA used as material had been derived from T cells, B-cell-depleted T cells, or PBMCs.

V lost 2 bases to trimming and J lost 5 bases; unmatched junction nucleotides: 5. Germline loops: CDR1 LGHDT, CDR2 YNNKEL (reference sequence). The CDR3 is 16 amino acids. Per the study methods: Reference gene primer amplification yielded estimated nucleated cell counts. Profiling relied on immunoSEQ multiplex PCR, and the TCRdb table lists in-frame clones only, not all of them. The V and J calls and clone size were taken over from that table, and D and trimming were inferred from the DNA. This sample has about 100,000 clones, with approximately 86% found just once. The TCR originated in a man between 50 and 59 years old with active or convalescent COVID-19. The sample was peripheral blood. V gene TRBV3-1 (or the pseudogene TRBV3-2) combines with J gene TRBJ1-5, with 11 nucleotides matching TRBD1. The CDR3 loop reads CASSQTGTGGHQPQHF. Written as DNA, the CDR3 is TGTGCCAGCAGCCAAACCGGGACAGGGGGACATCAGCCCCAGCATTTT.